This section outlines one T cell receptor beta chain sequence together with its context. Its antigen is currently unknown. This entry comes from a study of shared clonotypes between healthy human individuals. Study observations and caveats: Larger estimated richness was generally seen in naive subsets than in memory subsets.

As defined, naive CD8 cells were CD45RO-negative and positively selected for CCR7, with terminally differentiated effector memory CD45RA+ cells excluded. Every contributor of samples was a Caucasian grown-up residing in Nashville, Tennessee. Deep-level assay runs were performed. Several immunoSEQ 96-well plates shared each subset's DNA, each plate a replicate. The method was immunoSEQ multiplex PCR; TCRdb's version includes in-frame clones alone and lacks a portion of them. The sample shows millions of clones, roughly 94% of them seen only once. The trim removed 6 bases at V and 2 bases at J, leaving 7 bases unmatched. The CDR3 is 14 amino acids. Germline V gene data show CDR1 as MNHEY and CDR2 as SVGAGI.

This sequence was found in a man younger than 30 in good health. The specimen was naive CD8+ T cells sorted from blood. The chain uses TRBV6-5 and TRBJ2-7; 7 nucleotides line up with TRBD2. The CDR3 spells CASSSAGETYEQYF. The CDR3 nucleotides are TGTGCCAGCAGCTCCGCGGGGGAAACCTACGAGCAGTACTTC.